This TCR beta chain was observed in a study of prognosis after radiotherapy for stage I lung cancer. Study as a whole: In the span from early 2018 to early 2019, stage I non-small cell lung cancer patients were enrolled. Enrolled patients comprised some 13 with newly diagnosed primary stage I lung tumors and several with oligometastatic NSCLC after surgical resection of the primary tumor. The patient group included nobody who received concurrent therapy with stereotactic body radiotherapy.

Two-round multiplex PCR on genomic DNA was the method by which TCR beta CDR3 was amplified. For every TRBV and TRBJ gene, a specific primer was used in first-round PCR. TCRdb used MiXCR to reprocess the multiplex PCR reads, holding one entry per CDR3 protein. The sample has about 34,000 distinct CDR3 sequences; around 30% are singletons. As for this clonotype: This may arise from a read error, as a much more abundant clone is one base away.

Blood, around 5.9 milliliters, was collected at each of two time points. Germline V gives CDR1 SGHAT, CDR2 FQNNGV. Trimming left V 5 bases short and J 7 bases short, with 14 bases between. CDR3 length: 14 residues. The clonotype was recovered from a donor over 45 with non-small cell lung cancer. V usage is TRBV11-2 and J usage is TRBJ1-4, with a tentative D call TRBD1 (6 bases). Here the sequenced sample was PBMCs, taken before or after stereotactic body radiation therapy (not recorded which). Here the CDR3 DNA reads TGTGCCAGCAGCCTCGGGAAAGGGGGTGAAAAACTGTTTTTT. As protein: CASSLGKGGEKLFF. The entire variable domain, with the rest obtained from reference TRBV11-2 and TRBJ1-4, is as follows: EAGVAQSPRYKIIEKRQSVAFWCNPISGHATLYWYQQILGQGPKLLIQFQNNGVVDDSQLPKDRFSAERLKGVDSTLKIQPAKLEDSAVYLCASSLGKGGEKLFFGSGTQLSVL.